The 3 T cell receptor beta chains in this list originate from one sample, sequenced in a study of T cell responses to AZD1222 COVID-19 vaccine. Generated by immunoSEQ multiplex PCR, the TCRdb table keeps only in-frame clones and is missing some. This sample has over 95,000 clones; about 86% occur once, and the top ten carry around 10%. The sample here was peripheral blood, taken on day 0 of AZD1222 vaccination. The receptors stem from an adult in good health.

V gene TRBV2 combines with J gene TRBJ2-1, with D uncertain. CDR1 and CDR2 (germline): SNHLY, FYNNEI. Trimming shortened V by 6 bases and J by 8 bases, and 11 bases separated the two germline ends. The CDR3 contains 12 residues. The CDR3 protein is CASRGLGDEQFF. The CDR3 coding sequence is TGTGCCAGCAGGGGATTAGGTGATGAGCAGTTCTTC.

This chain connects TRBV7-2 to TRBJ1-2; D is unclear. Trimming cost V 1 base and J 7 bases, with 13 bases left between them. The germline V gene has CDR1 SGHTA and CDR2 FQGNSA. CDR3 length: 14 residues. For the CDR3, the DNA is TGTGCCAGCAGCTTAGACGCGGGAGTCTCTGGCTACACCTTC. This encodes CASSLDAGVSGYTF. The full variable domain, its missing parts supplied by reference TRBV7-2 and TRBJ1-2, is GAGVSQSPSNKVTEKGKDVELRCDPISGHTALYWYRQSLGQGLEFLIYFQGNSAPDKSGLPSDRFSAERTGGSVSTLTIQRTQQEDSAVYLCASSLDAGVSGYTFGSGTRLTVV.

As DNA, the CDR3 is TGTGCCAGCAGTACACTTCGGGGTGAGCAGTTCTTC. It specifies CASSTLRGEQFF. This rearrangement joins TRBV7-2 to TRBJ2-1; D is possibly TRBD2 (5 bases). Germline-derived CDR1 and CDR2 are SGHTA and FQGNSA. V lost 6 bases and J 9 bases, leaving 12 bases between the germline ends. The CDR3 contains 12 residues.